Shown below are 9 T cell receptor beta chains from a single sample sequenced in a study of blood T cell repertoires in COVID-19. The protocol was immunoSEQ multiplex PCR, while the TCRdb copy is restricted to in-frame clones and leaves out a portion. The table records about 150,000 clones, roughly 80% of them present only once. Sequenced material: PBMCs or T cells enriched from blood (not recorded which). The receptor source for this set is a woman aged 50 to 60 who had recovered from COVID-19.

The V and J genes are TRBV29-1 and TRBJ2-3; D unclear. The V end was cut by 3 bases, the J end by 1 base, with 5 bases between. The CDR3 is 12 residues long. CDR1 and CDR2 (germline): SQVTM, ANQGSEA. Written as DNA, the CDR3 is TGCAGCGTTGACACTGGCACAGATACGCAGTATTTT. This translates into CSVDTGTDTQYF.

The chain carries TRBV7-6 and TRBJ2-2, with D possibly TRBD2 on 5 matching bases. CDR1 and CDR2 from the germline V gene are SGHVS and FNYEAQ. The CDR3 sequence is 15 residues long. Trimming took off 4 bases at V and 5 bases at J, with 14 bases between the two ends. The CDR3 protein is CASSSSGTRTGELFF. The CDR3 nucleotides read TGTGCCAGCAGCTCTTCGGGAACAAGAACCGGGGAGCTGTTTTTT.

A note on this clone: This sample includes further DNA sequences coding for the same CDR3. J is TRBJ1-5 and V is TRBV11-2; D possibly corresponds to TRBD1 (5 bases). V lost 0 bases and J lost 6, with 6 bases in between. There are 13 residues in the CDR3. The germline gives CDR1 SGHAT, CDR2 FQNNGV. CDR3 DNA sequence: TGTGCCAGCAGCTTAGATAGGGGTCAGCCCCAGCATTTT. As protein: CASSLDRGQPQHF.

The rearrangement joins TRBV28 to TRBJ1-1; TRBD1 aligns across 9 bases. CDR3 length: 15 amino acids. Germline CDR1 reads MDHEN; CDR2 reads SYDVKM. With V trimmed by 6 bases and J by 4 bases, 9 bases remained unmatched. CDR3 loop: CASRRAGQGSTEAFF. The CDR3 DNA follows: TGTGCCAGCAGAAGGGCGGGACAGGGATCCACTGAAGCTTTCTTT.

The J gene is TRBJ1-1, the V gene TRBV6-5, with a possible D match to TRBD1 (5 bases). There are 12 residues in the CDR3. V was pared by 6 bases and J by 7 bases, with 12 bases between. CDR1 and CDR2 from the germline V gene are MNHEY and SVGAGI. The CDR3 protein is CASSRIRGEAFF. CDR3 coding DNA: TGTGCCAGCAGCCGCATAAGGGGTGAAGCTTTCTTT.

This clone was found a few times. This chain uses TRBV12-3 or TRBV12-4 with TRBJ2-1, with 12 bases identical to TRBD2. The CDR3 runs 13 residues. The trim removed 11 bases at V and 9 bases at J, leaving 8 bases unmatched. CDR3 bases: TGTGCCGGGGGACTAGCGGGTTCGGGTGAGCAGTTCTTC. Protein product: CAGGLAGSGEQFF.

V and J are TRBV11-1 and TRBJ1-2; D is undetermined. CDR1 and CDR2 (germline): SGHAT, FQDESV (reference sequence). This CDR3 region has 11 residues. V lost 5 bases and J lost 8, with 9 bases in between. CDR3 coding DNA: TGTGCCAGCAGCCAGAGGTCCGGCTACACCTTC. Its protein is CASSQRSGYTF.

This chain connects TRBV6-5 to TRBJ2-3, with D possibly TRBD2 on 7 matching bases. This CDR3 spans 15 amino acids. Germline assignment: CDR1 MNHEY and CDR2 SVGAGI. Trimming removed 5 bases at V and 10 bases at J, with 22 bases between. The CDR3 sequence is CASSTRGGADNAQYF. The CDR3 nucleotides are TGTGCCAGCAGTACCCGAGGGGGGGCGGATAATGCGCAGTATTTT.

The CDR3 sequence: CATSGDSYEQYF. As DNA, the CDR3 is TGTGCCACCTCCGGGGACTCCTACGAGCAGTACTTC. The J gene is TRBJ2-7, the V gene TRBV24-1, with D perhaps matching TRBD2 (5 bases). V lost 9 bases and J lost 0, with 8 bases in between. Germline V CDR1 and CDR2: KGHDR, SFDVKD. This CDR3 has 12 residues.